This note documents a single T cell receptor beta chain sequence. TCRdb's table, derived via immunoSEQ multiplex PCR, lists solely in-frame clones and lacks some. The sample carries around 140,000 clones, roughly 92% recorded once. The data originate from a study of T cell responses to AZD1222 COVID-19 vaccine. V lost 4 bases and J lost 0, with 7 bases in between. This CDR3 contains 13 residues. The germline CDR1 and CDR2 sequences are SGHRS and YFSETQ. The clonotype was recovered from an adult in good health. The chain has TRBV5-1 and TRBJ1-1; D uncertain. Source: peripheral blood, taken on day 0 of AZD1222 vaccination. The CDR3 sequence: CASSLGMNTEAFF. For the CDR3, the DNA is TGCGCCAGCAGCCTAGGGATGAACACTGAAGCTTTCTTT.